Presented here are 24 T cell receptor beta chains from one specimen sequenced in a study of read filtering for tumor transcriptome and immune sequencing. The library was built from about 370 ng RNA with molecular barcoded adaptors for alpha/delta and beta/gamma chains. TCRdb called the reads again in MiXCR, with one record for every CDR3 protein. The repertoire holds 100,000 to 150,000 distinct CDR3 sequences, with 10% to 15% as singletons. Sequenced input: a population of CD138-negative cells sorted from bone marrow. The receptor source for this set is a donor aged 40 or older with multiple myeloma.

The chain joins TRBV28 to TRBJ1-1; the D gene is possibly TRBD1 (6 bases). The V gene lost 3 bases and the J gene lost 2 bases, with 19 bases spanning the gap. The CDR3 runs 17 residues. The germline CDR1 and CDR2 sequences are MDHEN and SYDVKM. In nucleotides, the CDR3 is TGTGCCAGCAGTTTCCAGGGGAGTAGGTTGAGTAACACTGAAGCTTTCTTT. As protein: CASSFQGSRLSNTEAFF.

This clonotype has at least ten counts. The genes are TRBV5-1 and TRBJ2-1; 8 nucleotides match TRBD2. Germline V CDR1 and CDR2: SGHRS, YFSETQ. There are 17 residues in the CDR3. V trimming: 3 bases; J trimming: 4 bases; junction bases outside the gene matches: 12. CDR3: CASSSEGGGRPYNEQFF. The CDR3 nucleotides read TGCGCCAGCAGCTCAGAGGGCGGGGGGCGCCCATACAATGAGCAGTTCTTC.

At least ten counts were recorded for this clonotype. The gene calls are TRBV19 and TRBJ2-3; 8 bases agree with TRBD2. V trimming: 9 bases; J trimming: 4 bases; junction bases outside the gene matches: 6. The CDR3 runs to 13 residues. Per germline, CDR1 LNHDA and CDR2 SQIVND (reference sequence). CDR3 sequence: CASSLRGADTQYF. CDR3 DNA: TGTGCCAGCAGCCTGCGGGGGGCAGATACGCAGTATTTT.

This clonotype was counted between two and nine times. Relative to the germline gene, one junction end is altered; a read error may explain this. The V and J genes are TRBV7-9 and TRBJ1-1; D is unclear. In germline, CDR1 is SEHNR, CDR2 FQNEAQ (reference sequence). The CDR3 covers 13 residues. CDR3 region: CASSPLQEAGAFF. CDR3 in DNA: TGCGCCAGCAGCCCCCTTCAGGAGGCCGGGGCTTTCTTT.

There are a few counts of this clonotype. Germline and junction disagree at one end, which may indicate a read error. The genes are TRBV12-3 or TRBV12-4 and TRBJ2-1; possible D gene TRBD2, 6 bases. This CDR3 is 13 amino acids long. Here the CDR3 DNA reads TGTGCCCGCAGTTCCCTACGGGGGAATGAGCAGTTCTTC. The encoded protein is CARSSLRGNEQFF.

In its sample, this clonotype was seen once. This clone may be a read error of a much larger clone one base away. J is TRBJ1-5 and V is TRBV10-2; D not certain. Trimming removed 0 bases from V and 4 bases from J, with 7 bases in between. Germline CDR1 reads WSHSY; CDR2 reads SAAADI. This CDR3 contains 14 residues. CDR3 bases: TGCGCCAGCAGTGAGTCTATGAGAAATCAGCCCCAGCATTTT. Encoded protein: CASSESMRNQPQHF.

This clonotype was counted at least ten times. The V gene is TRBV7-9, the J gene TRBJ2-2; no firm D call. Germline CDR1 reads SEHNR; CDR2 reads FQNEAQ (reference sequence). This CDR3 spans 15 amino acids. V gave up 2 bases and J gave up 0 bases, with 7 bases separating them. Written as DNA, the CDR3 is TGTGCCAGCAGCTTAATGGGTCCGAACACCGGGGAGCTGTTTTTT. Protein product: CASSLMGPNTGELFF.

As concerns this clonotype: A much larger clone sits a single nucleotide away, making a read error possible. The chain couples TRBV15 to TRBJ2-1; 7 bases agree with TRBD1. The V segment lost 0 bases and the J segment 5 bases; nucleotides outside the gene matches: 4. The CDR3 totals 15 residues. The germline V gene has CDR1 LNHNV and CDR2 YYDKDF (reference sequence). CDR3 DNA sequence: TGTGCCACCAGCAGAGACGGGACAGTAAACAATGAGCAGTTCTTC. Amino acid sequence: CATSRDGTVNNEQFF.

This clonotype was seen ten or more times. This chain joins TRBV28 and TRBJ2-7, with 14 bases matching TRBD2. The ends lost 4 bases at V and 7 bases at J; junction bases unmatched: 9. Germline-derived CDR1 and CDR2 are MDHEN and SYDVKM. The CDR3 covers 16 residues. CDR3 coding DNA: TGTGCCAGCAGTTCCCCCGGGACTAGCGGGAGTGGGGAGCAGTACTTC. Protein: CASSSPGTSGSGEQYF.

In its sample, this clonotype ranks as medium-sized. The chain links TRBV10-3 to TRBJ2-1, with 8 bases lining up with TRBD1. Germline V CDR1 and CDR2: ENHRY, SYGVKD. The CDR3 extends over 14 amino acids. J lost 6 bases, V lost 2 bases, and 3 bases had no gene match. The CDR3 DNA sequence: TGTGCCATCAGTGAGACAGGGGGAGGCAATGAGCAGTTCTTC. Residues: CAISETGGGNEQFF.

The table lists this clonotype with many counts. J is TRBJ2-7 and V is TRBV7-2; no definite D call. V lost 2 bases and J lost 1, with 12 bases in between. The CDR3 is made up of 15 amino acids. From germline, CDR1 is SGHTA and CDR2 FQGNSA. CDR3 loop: CASSLLPDQSYEQYF. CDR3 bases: TGTGCCAGCAGCTTACTGCCTGACCAATCCTACGAGCAGTACTTC.

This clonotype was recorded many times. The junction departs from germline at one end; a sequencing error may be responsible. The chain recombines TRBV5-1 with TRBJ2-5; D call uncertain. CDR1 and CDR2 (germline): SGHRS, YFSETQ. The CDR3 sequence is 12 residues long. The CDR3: CASSPLVETQYF. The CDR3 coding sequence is TGTGCCAGCAGCCCCCTAGTGGAGACCCAGTACTTC.

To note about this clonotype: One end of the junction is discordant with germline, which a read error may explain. This CDR3 reads CASSSGTGPYGQYF. In DNA, the CDR3 is TGTGCCAGCAGTTCCGGGACAGGGCCCTACGGGCAGTACTTC. The genes are TRBV11-2 and TRBJ2-7, with 9 bases aligning to TRBD1. CDR1 and CDR2 (germline): SGHAT, FQNNGV. CDR3 length: 14 residues.

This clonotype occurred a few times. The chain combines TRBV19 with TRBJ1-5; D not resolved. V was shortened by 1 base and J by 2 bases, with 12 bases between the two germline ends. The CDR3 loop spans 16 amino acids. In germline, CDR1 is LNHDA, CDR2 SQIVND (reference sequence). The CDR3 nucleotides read TGTGCCAGTAGTATAGCCGACGGTGGCGGCAATCAGCCCCAGCATTTT. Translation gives CASSIADGGGNQPQHF. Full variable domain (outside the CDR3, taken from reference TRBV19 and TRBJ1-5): DGGITQSPKYLFRKEGQNVTLSCEQNLNHDAMYWYRQDPGQGLRLIYYSQIVNDFQKGDIAEGYSVSREKKESFPLTVTSAQKNPTAFYLCASSIADGGGNQPQHFGDGTRLSIL.

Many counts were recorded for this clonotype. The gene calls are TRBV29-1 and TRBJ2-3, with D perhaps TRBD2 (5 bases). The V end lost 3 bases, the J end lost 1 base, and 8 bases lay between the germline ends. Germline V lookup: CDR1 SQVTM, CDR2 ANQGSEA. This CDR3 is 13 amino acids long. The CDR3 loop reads CSVERVGTDTQYF. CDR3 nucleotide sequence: TGCAGCGTTGAGAGGGTCGGCACAGATACGCAGTATTTT.

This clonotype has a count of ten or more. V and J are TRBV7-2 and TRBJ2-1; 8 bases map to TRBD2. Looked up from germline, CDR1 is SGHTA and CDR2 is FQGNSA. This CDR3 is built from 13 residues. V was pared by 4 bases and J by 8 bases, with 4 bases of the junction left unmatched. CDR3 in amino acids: CASSSGTRYEQFF. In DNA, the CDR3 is TGTGCCAGCAGCTCCGGGACTAGGTATGAGCAGTTCTTC.

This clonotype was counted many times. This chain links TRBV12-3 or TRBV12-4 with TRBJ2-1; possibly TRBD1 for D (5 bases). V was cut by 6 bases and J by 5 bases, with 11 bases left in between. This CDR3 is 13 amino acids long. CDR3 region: CASRLDNNNEQFF. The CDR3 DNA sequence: TGTGCCAGCAGACTGGACAATAACAATGAGCAGTTCTTC.

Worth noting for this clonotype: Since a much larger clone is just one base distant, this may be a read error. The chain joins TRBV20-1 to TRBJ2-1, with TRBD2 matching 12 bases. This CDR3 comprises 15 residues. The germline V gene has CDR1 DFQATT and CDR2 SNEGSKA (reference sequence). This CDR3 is CSAFRLAGVVDEQSF. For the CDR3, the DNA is TGCAGTGCTTTCAGACTAGCGGGAGTGGTGGATGAGCAGTCCTTC.

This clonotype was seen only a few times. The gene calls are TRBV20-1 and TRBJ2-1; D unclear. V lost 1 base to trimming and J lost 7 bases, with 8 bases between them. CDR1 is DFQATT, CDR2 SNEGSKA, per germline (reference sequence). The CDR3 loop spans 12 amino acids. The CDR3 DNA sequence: TGCAGTGCTAGAGGGGTAAGGAATGAGCAGTTCTTC. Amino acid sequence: CSARGVRNEQFF.

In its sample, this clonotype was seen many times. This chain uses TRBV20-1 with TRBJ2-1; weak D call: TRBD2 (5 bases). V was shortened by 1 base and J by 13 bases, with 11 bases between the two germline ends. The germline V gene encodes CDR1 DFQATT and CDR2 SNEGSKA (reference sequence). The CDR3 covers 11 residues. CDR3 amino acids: CSARVGPGQFF. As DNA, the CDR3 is TGCAGTGCTAGAGTCGGCCCGGGACAGTTCTTC.

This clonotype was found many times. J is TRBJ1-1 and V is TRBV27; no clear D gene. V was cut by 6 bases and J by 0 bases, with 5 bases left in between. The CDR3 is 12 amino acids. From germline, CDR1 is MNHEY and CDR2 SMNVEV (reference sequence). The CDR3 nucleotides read TGTGCCAGCAGACAAATGAACACTGAAGCTTTCTTT. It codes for CASRQMNTEAFF.

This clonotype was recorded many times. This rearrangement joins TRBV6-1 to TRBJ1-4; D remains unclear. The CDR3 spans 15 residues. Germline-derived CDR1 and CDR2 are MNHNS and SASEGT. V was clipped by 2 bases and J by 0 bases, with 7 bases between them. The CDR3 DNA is TGTGCCAGCAGTGAACTTTTTTCAACTAATGAAAAACTGTTTTTT. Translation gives CASSELFSTNEKLFF.

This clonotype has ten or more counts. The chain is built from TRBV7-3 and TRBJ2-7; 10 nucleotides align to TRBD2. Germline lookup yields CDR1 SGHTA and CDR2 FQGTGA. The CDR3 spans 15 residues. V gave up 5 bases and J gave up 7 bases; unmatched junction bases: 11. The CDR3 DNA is TGTGCCAGCAGCGAAAACCTAGCGGGAGCGGGTGAGCAGTACTTC. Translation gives CASSENLAGAGEQYF.

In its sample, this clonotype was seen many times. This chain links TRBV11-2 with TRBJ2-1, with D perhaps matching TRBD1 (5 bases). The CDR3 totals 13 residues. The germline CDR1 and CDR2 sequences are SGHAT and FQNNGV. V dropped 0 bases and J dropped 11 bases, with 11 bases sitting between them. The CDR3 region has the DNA TGTGCCAGCAGCTTAGACAGGGCCCCCAAGCAGTTCTTC. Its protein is CASSLDRAPKQFF.